Listed below are T cell receptor beta chains from one sample, sequenced in a study of T cells after yellow fever vaccination. TCRdb ran MiXCR on the 5' RACE reads and lists one entry per CDR3 protein. The data hold roughly 500,000 distinct CDR3 sequences, with over 15% observed a single time. The specimen was PBMCs, collected 15 days after the yellow fever booster vaccination. All receptors derive from a man aged 25-45 years who received the YFV17D yellow fever vaccine. CDR3s include the opening cysteine and the closing phenylalanine or tryptophan. The D gene is left open where the match is weak. Size is omitted from some rows. Given values are once, few, many or a class for expanded clones.

cdr3_aa cdr3_nt clone_size j_call v_call d_call
CASSPPGPAAKNIQYF TGCGCCAGCAGCCCCCCCGGTCCTGCGGCCAAAAACATTCAGTACTTC . TRBJ2-4 TRBV5-1 .
CSASRGILDTQYF TGCAGTGCTAGTCGAGGGATTTTAGATACGCAGTATTTT . TRBJ2-3 TRBV20-1 .
CAWRTPGESSYEQYF TGTGCCTGGAGGACTCCGGGAGAGAGCTCCTACGAGCAGTACTTC few TRBJ2-7 TRBV30 .
CSARVSGTYAHNEQFF TGCAGTGCTAGAGTTTCCGGGACTTACGCCCACAATGAGCAGTTCTTC . TRBJ2-1 TRBV20-1 .
CATPKGDTQYF TGCGCAACGCCGAAGGGTGACACGCAGTATTTT few TRBJ2-3 TRBV20-1 .
CAISESQLAGAYNEQFF TGTGCCATCAGTGAGTCGCAACTAGCGGGAGCCTACAATGAGCAGTTCTTC few TRBJ2-1 TRBV10-3 TRBD2
CATSDGDRGHSTDTQYF TGTGCCACCAGTGATGGGGACAGGGGACATAGCACAGATACGCAGTATTTT few TRBJ2-3 TRBV24-1 TRBD1
CASSAGLDSYEQYF TGTGCCAGCAGCGCGGGACTCGACTCCTACGAGCAGTACTTC . TRBJ2-7 TRBV9 .
CASSRPANEQFF TGTGCCAGCAGTAGACCCGCTAATGAGCAGTTCTTC . TRBJ2-1 TRBV7-2 .
CAGPFIGPGVGNEQFF TGTGCCGGCCCTTTTATAGGGCCCGGGGTCGGTAATGAGCAGTTCTTC . TRBJ2-1 TRBV28 .
CASSGKGLSGANVLTF TGTGCCAGCAGTGGTAAGGGTCTTTCTGGGGCCAACGTCCTGACTTTC . TRBJ2-6 TRBV28 .
CASSGTGHNEKLFF TGTGCCAGCAGCGGGACAGGGCATAATGAAAAACTGTTTTTT once TRBJ1-4 TRBV9 TRBD1
CASSLAERARTPNTGELFF TGTGCCAGCAGTTTAGCAGAGAGGGCACGTACCCCCAACACCGGGGAGCTGTTTTTT few TRBJ2-2 TRBV12-3/TRBV12-4 .
CASSVEGYQPQHF TGTGCCAGCAGCGTTGAGGGCTATCAGCCCCAGCATTTT . TRBJ1-5 TRBV12-3/TRBV12-4 .
CASSPRASGKNTGELFF TGTGCCAGCAGCCCAAGGGCTAGCGGGAAGAACACCGGGGAGCTGTTTTTT few TRBJ2-2 TRBV4-2 TRBD2
CASSLGAGALSEQYF TGTGCCAGCAGCTTAGGAGCGGGAGCTTTGAGTGAGCAGTACTTC many TRBJ2-7 TRBV11-2 TRBD2
CASSLIGTVSEQFF TGCGCCAGCAGCTTGATTGGAACAGTCAGTGAGCAGTTCTTC few TRBJ2-1 TRBV5-1 .
CSAAPSGAEQYF TGCAGTGCAGCCCCGTCTGGGGCCGAGCAGTACTTC few TRBJ2-7 TRBV20-1 .
CASTNGAKNIQYF TGTGCCAGCACGAACGGCGCCAAAAACATTCAGTACTTC . TRBJ2-4 TRBV6-6 .
CSASRDGHQETQYF TGCAGTGCTTCTCGGGACGGACACCAAGAGACCCAGTACTTC few TRBJ2-5 TRBV20-1 .
CASSIQGNEQFF TGTGCCAGCAGCATACAGGGTAATGAGCAGTTCTTC few TRBJ2-1 TRBV7-3 .
CSASQGRDIQYF TGCAGTGCTAGTCAGGGGCGGGACATTCAGTACTTC . TRBJ2-4 TRBV20-1 .
CASSYFRTGSYEQYF TGTGCCAGCAGTTATTTTCGTACGGGAAGCTACGAGCAGTACTTC few TRBJ2-7 TRBV6-2/TRBV6-3 .
CASSATTSGGTDTQYF TGTGCCAGCAGTGCAACGACTAGCGGGGGCACAGATACGCAGTATTTT . TRBJ2-3 TRBV6-2/TRBV6-3 TRBD2
CATSDTRSATSTGELFF TGTGCCACCAGTGATACCCGGTCAGCGACGAGCACCGGGGAGCTGTTTTTT . TRBJ2-2 TRBV24-1 .
CASSSYQQGVGYEQYF TGTGCCAGCAGTTCATACCAACAGGGGGTCGGGTATGAGCAGTACTTC . TRBJ2-7 TRBV27 TRBD1
CATSDSLAGGITGELFF TGTGCCACCAGTGATTCCCTAGCGGGCGGTATCACCGGGGAGCTGTTTTTT . TRBJ2-2 TRBV24-1 TRBD2
CASSLAHKTSGRALPPYEQYF TGTGCCAGCAGCTTAGCTCATAAGACTAGCGGGAGGGCCCTGCCCCCCTACGAGCAGTACTTC few TRBJ2-7 TRBV11-2 TRBD2
CASSLQPGTQETQYF TGTGCCAGCAGCTTACAACCGGGAACCCAAGAGACCCAGTACTTC . TRBJ2-5 TRBV11-2 .
CASSWDRVYSNEQFF TGTGCCAGCAGCTGGGACAGGGTTTATTCCAATGAGCAGTTCTTC few TRBJ2-1 TRBV5-6 TRBD1